This T cell receptor beta chain comes out of a study of OX40 agonist ivuxolimab in advanced cancers. Study at large: Eligibility rules accepted prior anti-PD-1, anti-PD-L1 or anti-CTLA-4 therapy, and roughly 42% had some.

Trimming took off 5 bases at V and 4 bases at J, with 6 bases between the two ends. CDR3 length: 12 residues. Germline V gene sequence: CDR1 SGHDN, CDR2 FVKESK. Profiling relied on immunoSEQ multiplex PCR, and the TCRdb table lists in-frame clones only, not all of them. The sample holds around 15,000 clones, about 76% seen once. This specimen consisted of CD4+ or CD8+ T cells sorted from blood, obtained in a trial of the OX40 agonist ivuxolimab. The sequence was obtained from an adult with an advanced solid tumor such as melanoma, head and neck, liver or kidney cancer. The chain has TRBV14 and TRBJ2-1; D is unresolved. This chain's CDR3 is CASSAFYNEQFF. The CDR3 coding sequence is TGTGCCAGCAGCGCCTTTTACAATGAGCAGTTCTTC.